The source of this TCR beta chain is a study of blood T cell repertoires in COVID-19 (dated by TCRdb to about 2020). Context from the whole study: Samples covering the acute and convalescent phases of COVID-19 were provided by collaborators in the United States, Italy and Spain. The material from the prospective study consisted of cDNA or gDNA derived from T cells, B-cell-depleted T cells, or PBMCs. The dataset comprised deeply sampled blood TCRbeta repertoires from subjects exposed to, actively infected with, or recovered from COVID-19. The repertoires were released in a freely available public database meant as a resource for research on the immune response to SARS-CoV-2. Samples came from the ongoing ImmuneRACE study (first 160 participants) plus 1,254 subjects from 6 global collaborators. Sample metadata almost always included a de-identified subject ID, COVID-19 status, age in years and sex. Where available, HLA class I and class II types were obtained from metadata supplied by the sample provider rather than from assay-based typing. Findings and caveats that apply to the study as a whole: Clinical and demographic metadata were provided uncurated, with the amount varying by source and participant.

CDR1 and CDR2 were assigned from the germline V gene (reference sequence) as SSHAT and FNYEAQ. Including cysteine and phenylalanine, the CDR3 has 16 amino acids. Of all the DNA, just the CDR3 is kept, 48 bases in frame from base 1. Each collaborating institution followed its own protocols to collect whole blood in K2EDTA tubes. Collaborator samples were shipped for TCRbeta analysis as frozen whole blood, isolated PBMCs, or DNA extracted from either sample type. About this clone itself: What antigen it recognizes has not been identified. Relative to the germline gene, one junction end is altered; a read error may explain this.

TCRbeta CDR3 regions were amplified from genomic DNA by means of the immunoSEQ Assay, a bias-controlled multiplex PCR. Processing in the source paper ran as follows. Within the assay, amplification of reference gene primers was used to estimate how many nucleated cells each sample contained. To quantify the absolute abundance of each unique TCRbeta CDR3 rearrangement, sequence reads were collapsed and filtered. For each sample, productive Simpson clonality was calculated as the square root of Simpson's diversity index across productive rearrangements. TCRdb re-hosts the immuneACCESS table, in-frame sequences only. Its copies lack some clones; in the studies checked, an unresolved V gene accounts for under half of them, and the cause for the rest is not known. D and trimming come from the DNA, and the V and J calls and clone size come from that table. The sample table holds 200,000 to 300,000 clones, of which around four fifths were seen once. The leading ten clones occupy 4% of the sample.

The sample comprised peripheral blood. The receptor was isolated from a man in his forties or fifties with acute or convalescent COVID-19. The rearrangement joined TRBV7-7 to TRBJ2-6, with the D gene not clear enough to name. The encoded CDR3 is CASSQTPDSGANVLTF. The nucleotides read TGTGCTAGCAGTCAAACGCCAGACTCTGGGGCCAACGTCCTGACTTTC.